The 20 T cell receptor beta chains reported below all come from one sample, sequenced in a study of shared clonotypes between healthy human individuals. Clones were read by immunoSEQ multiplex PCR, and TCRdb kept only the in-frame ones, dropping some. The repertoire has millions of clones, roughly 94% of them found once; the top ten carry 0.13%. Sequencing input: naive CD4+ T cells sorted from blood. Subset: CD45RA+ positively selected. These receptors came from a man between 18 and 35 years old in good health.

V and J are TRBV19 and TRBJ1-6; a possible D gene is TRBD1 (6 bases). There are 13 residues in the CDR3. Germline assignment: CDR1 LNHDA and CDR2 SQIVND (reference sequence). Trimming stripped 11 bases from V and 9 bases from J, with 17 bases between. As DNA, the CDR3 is TGTGCCGCTGCAGGGGTGTTTGGTTCACCCCTCCACTTT. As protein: CAAAGVFGSPLHF.

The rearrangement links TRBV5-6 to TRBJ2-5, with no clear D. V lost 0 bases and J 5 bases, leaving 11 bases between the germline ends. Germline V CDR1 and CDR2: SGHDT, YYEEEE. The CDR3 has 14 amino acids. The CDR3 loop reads CASSLAGPTETQYF. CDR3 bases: TGTGCCAGCAGCTTGGCGGGCCCCACCGAGACCCAGTACTTC. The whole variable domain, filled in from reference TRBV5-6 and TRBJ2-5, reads DAGVTQSPTHLIKTRGQQVTLRCSPKSGHDTVSWYQQALGQGPQFIFQYYEEEERQRGNFPDRFSGHQFPNYSSELNVNALLLGDSALYLCASSLAGPTETQYFGPGTRLLVL.

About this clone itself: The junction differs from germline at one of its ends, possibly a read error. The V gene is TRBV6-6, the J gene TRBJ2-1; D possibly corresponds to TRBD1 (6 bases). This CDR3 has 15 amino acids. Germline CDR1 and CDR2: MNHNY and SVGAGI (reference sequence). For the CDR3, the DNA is TGTGCCAGCAGATTAACCCAAGGGGGAGAAAGCCACCAACTCTTC. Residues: CASRLTQGGESHQLF.

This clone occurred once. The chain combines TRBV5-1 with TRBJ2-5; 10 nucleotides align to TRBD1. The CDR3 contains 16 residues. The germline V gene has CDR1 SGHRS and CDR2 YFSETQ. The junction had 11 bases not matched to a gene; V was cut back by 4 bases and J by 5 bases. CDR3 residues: CASSAGQGTRWETQYF. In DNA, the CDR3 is TGCGCCAGCAGCGCGGGACAGGGGACGAGGTGGGAGACCCAGTACTTC.

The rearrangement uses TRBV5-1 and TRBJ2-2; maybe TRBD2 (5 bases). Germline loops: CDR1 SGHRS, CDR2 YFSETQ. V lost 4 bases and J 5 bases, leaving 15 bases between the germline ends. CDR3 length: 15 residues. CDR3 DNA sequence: TGCGCCAGCAGCAAGACCGGGGAGCAAACCGGGGAGCTGTTTTTT. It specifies CASSKTGEQTGELFF.

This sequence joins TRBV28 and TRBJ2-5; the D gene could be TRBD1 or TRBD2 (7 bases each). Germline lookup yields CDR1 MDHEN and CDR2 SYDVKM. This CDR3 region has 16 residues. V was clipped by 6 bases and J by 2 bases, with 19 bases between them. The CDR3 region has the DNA TGTGCCAGCAGCGACAGGGAGGGGCAGGTGCAAGAGACCCAGTACTTC. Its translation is CASSDREGQVQETQYF.

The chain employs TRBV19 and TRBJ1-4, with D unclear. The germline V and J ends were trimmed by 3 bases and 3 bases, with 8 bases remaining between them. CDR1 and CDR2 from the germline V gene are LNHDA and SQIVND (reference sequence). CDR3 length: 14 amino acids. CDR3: CASSITWANEKLFF. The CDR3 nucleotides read TGTGCCAGTAGTATCACATGGGCTAATGAAAAACTGTTTTTT.

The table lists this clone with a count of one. The CDR3 reads CASSLRDYGYTF. CDR3 bases: TGTGCCAGCAGTCTAAGGGACTATGGCTACACCTTC. The genes are TRBV25-1 and TRBJ1-2; the D is unclear. Per germline, CDR1 MGHDK and CDR2 SYGVNS. The length of the CDR3 is 12 residues. The V gene lost 5 bases and the J gene lost 3 bases, with 7 bases spanning the gap.

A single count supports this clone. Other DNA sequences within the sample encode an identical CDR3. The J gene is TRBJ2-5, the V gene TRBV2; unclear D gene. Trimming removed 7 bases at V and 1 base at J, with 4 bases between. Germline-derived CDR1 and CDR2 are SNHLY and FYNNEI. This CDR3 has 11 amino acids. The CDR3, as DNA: TGTGCCAGCACCCTCCAAGAGACCCAGTACTTC. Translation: CASTLQETQYF.

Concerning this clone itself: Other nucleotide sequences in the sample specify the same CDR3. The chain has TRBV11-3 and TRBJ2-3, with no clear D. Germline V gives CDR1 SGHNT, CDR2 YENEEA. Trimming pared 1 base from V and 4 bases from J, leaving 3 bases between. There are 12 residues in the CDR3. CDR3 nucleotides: TGTGCCAGCAGCTTAGGTCCAGATACGCAGTATTTT. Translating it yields CASSLGPDTQYF.

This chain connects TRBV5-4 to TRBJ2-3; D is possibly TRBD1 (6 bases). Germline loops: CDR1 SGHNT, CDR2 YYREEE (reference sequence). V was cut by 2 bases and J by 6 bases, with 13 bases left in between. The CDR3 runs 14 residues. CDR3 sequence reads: CASSLPQGSDTQYF. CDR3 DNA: TGTGCCAGCAGCTTACCCCAGGGGTCGGATACGCAGTATTTT.

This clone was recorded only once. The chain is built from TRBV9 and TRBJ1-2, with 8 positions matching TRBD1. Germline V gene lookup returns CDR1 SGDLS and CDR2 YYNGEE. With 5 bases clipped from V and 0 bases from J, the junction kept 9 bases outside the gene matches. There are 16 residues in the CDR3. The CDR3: CASSSGGGQANYGYTF. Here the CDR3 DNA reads TGTGCCAGCAGTTCAGGGGGCGGCCAAGCTAACTATGGCTACACCTTC.

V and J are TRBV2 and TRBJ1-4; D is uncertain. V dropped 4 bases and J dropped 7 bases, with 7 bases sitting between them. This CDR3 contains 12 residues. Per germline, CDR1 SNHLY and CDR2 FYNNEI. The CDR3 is CASSVLREKLFF. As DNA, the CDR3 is TGTGCCAGCAGTGTTTTACGTGAAAAACTGTTTTTT.

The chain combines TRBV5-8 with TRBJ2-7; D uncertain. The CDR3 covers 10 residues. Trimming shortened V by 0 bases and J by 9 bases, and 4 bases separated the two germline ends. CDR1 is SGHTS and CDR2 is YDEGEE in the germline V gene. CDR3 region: CASSLAGQYF. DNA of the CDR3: TGTGCCAGCAGCTTGGCCGGGCAGTACTTC.

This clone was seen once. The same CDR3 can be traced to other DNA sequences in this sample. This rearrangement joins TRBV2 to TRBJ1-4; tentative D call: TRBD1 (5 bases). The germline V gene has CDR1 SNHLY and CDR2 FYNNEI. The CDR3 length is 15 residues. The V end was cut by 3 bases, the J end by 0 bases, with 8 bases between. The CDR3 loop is CASSEARATNEKLFF. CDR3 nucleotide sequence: TGTGCCAGCAGTGAGGCCAGGGCAACTAATGAAAAACTGTTTTTT.

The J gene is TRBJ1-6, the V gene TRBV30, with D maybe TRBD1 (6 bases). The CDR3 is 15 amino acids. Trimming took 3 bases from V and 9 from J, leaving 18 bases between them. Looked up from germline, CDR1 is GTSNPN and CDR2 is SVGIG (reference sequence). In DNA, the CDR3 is TGTGCCTGGAGGCCCCAGGAGGGGGAGAGTTCACCCCTCCACTTT. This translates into CAWRPQEGESSPLHF.

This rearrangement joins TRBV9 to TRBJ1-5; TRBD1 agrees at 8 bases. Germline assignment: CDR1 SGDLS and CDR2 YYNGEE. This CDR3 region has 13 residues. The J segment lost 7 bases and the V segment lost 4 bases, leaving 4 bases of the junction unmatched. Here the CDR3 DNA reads TGTGCCAGCAGCACAGGGGGGAGACAGCCCCAGCATTTT. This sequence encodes CASSTGGRQPQHF.

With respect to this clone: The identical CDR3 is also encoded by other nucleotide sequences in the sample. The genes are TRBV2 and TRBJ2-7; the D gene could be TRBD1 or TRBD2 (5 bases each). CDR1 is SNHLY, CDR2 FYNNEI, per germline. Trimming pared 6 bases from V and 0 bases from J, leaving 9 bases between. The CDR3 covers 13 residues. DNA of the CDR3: TGTGCCAGCAGGGGACCCAACTCCTACGAGCAGTACTTC. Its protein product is CASRGPNSYEQYF.

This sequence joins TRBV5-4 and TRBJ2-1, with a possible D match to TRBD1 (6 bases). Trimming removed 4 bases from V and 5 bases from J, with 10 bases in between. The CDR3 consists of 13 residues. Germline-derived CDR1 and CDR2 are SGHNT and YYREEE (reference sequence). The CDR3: CASSRGQHNEQFF. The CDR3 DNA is TGTGCCAGCAGCAGAGGACAGCACAATGAGCAGTTCTTC.

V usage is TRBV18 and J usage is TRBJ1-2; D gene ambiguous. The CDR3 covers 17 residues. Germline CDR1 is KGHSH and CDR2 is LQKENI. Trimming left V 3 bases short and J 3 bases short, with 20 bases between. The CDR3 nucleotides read TGTGCCAGCTCACCCCCGACCGGGATTAGGGTTGACTATGGCTACACCTTC. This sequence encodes CASSPPTGIRVDYGYTF.